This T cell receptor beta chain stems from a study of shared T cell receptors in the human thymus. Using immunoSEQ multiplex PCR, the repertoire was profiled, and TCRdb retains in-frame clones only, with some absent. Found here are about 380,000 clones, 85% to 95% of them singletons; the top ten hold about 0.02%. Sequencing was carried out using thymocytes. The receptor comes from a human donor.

The CDR3 spells CASSHRPPGGHEQYF. The CDR3 DNA reads TGTGCCAGCAGCCACCGCCCCCCGGGGGGCCACGAGCAGTACTTC. This rearrangement joins TRBV4-2 to TRBJ2-7, with a possible D match to TRBD2 (7 bases). This CDR3 has 15 amino acids. Per germline, CDR1 LGHNA and CDR2 YNFKEQ. Trimming left V 3 bases short and J 5 bases short, with 17 bases between.